This entry lists 3 T cell receptor beta chains sequenced from one sample in a study of control samples from healthy donors and cancer patients. Only in-frame clones appear in the TCRdb table, and some are missing; sequencing was by immunoSEQ multiplex PCR. The sample yields some 200,000 clones, roughly 91% seen once. Input material: blood. These receptors were obtained from a woman under 40 in good health.

The V and J genes are TRBV18 and TRBJ1-5, with 8 bases matching TRBD1. The V and J ends lost 3 bases and 3 bases, in that order; junction bases with no gene match: 4. CDR3 length: 15 amino acids. Germline loops: CDR1 KGHSH, CDR2 LQKENI. CDR3 bases: TGTGCCAGCTCACCCGAACAGGGGGTCAATCAGCCCCAGCATTTT. It translates to CASSPEQGVNQPQHF. Combining the CDR3 with reference TRBV18 and TRBJ1-5 gives the whole variable domain NAGVMQNPRHLVRRRGQEARLRCSPMKGHSHVYWYRQLPEEGLKFMVYLQKENIIDESGMPKERFSAEFPKEGPSILRIQQVVRGDSAAYFCASSPEQGVNQPQHFGDGTRLSIL.

About this clone: The sample holds other DNA sequences that translate to the same CDR3. The chain links TRBV15 to TRBJ1-5; D perhaps matches TRBD1 (5 bases). Trimming shortened V by 0 bases and J by 4 bases, and 10 bases separated the two germline ends. This CDR3 region has 15 residues. The germline V gene encodes CDR1 LNHNV and CDR2 YYDKDF (reference sequence). The CDR3 here is CATSRDSGGNQPQHF. Written as DNA, the CDR3 is TGTGCCACCAGCAGAGATTCGGGGGGTAATCAGCCCCAGCATTTT.

V is TRBV20-1 and J is TRBJ2-7; D remains unclear. Per germline, CDR1 DFQATT and CDR2 SNEGSKA (reference sequence). The CDR3 has 11 residues. The V gene lost 7 bases and the J gene lost 0 bases, with 7 bases spanning the gap. The CDR3 region is CSGASSYEQYF. Written as DNA, the CDR3 is TGCAGTGGGGCTAGCTCCTACGAGCAGTACTTC.